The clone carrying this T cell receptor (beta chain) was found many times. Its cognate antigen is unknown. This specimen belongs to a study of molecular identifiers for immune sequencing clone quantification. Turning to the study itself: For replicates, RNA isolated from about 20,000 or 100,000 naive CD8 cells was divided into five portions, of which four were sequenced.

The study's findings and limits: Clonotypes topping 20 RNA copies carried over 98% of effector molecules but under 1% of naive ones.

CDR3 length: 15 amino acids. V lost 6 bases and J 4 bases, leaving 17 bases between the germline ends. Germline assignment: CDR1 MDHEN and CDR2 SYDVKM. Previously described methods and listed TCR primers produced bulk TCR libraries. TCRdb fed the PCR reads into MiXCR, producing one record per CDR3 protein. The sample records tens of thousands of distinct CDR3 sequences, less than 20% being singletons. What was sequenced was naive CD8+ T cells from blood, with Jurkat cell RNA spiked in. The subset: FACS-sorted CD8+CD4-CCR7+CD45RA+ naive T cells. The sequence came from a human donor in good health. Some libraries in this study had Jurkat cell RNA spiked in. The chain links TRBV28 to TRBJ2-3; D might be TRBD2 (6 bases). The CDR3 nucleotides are TGTGCCAGCAGGGGCTGGAGGGGATCAGCAGATACGCAGTATTTT. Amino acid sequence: CASRGWRGSADTQYF.